A single sample gave rise to the 18 T cell receptor beta chains below, sequenced in a study of blood T cells in healthy people across ages. Next came a second PCR, run for about 6 to 12 cycles, which used a sample-barcoded 5' primer along with a J-beta primer mix. Each CDR3 protein is one row after TCRdb ran MiXCR on the 5' RACE reads. The table records approximately 790,000 distinct CDR3 sequences, around 68% of them present only once. Sequencing was done on a sample of blood. The receptors originated from a man aged 25-45 years in good health.

The chain recombines TRBV5-6 with TRBJ2-2; 7 bases are shared with TRBD1. V gave up 1 base and J gave up 5 bases; unmatched junction bases: 8. This CDR3 has 16 residues. Germline-derived CDR1 and CDR2 are SGHDT and YYEEEE. CDR3 in amino acids: CASSLLKGAYTGELFF. CDR3 bases: TGTGCCAGCAGCTTGTTGAAGGGGGCGTATACCGGGGAGCTGTTTTTT.

V is TRBV4-1 and J is TRBJ1-6; D uncertain. Per germline, CDR1 MGHRA and CDR2 YSYEKL. Trimming left V 0 bases short and J 0 bases short, with 6 bases between. This CDR3 spans 16 amino acids. The CDR3 loop is CASSQEGISYNSPLHF. The CDR3 bases are TGCGCCAGCAGCCAAGAAGGGATCTCCTATAATTCACCCCTCCACTTT.

The rearrangement links TRBV7-2 to TRBJ2-5; 7 bases are shared with TRBD2. V was pared by 4 bases and J by 11 bases, with 13 bases of the junction left unmatched. The CDR3 runs 14 residues. Looked up from germline, CDR1 is SGHTA and CDR2 is FQGNSA. The CDR3 is CASSYQPGLVEQYF. CDR3 DNA sequence: TGTGCCAGCAGCTATCAGCCCGGACTAGTTGAGCAGTACTTC. Supplemented by reference TRBV7-2 and TRBJ2-5, the full variable domain reads GAGVSQSPSNKVTEKGKDVELRCDPISGHTALYWYRQSLGQGLEFLIYFQGNSAPDKSGLPSDRFSAERTGGSVSTLTIQRTQQEDSAVYLCASSYQPGLVEQYFGPGTRLLVL.

There are a few counts of this clonotype. The J gene is TRBJ2-3, the V gene TRBV10-3; D is undetermined. The CDR3 spans 11 residues. V was pared by 7 bases and J by 5 bases, with 7 bases between. CDR1 and CDR2 from the germline V gene are ENHRY and SYGVKD. The chain's CDR3 is CAINFGDTQYF. The CDR3 nucleotides read TGTGCCATCAACTTCGGAGATACGCAGTATTTT.

This clonotype has only a few counts. V usage is TRBV29-1 and J usage is TRBJ2-7; 7 positions match TRBD1. V lost 5 bases, J lost 5 bases, and 9 bases stayed unmatched. Germline V gene lookup returns CDR1 SQVTM and CDR2 ANQGSEA. The CDR3 contains 13 residues. CDR3 loop: CSVRQGGRDEQYF. CDR3 nucleotides: TGCAGCGTTAGACAAGGGGGCAGGGACGAGCAGTACTTC.

This clonotype was counted between two and nine times. The chain joins TRBV12-3 or TRBV12-4 to TRBJ2-3, with TRBD2 identical over 7 bases. There are 16 residues in the CDR3. After removal of 5 bases from V and 6 bases from J, the junction contained 14 bases not matched to a gene. CDR3 sequence: CASSPLLGEGVDTQYF. CDR3 coding DNA: TGTGCCAGCAGTCCCCTACTGGGGGAGGGTGTGGATACGCAGTATTTT.

This clonotype was recorded a few times. The chain carries TRBV12-3 or TRBV12-4 and TRBJ2-3, with 9 bases identical to TRBD1. Losses at the gene ends were 6 bases for V and 4 bases for J; bases not matched to a gene: 8. This CDR3 is built from 15 residues. As DNA, the CDR3 is TGTGCCAGCAGCCCTAGACAGGGGGGTTCAGATACGCAGTATTTT. As protein: CASSPRQGGSDTQYF.

The V and J genes are TRBV4-1 and TRBJ2-2; D may be TRBD1 (6 bases). Germline CDR1 reads MGHRA; CDR2 reads YSYEKL. The CDR3 is made up of 15 amino acids. V lost 4 bases, J lost 1 base, and 10 bases lay in between. Written as DNA, the CDR3 is TGCGCCAGCAGCCGTAACAGGGTGAACACCGGGGAGCTGTTTTTT. This codes for CASSRNRVNTGELFF.

The genes are TRBV5-6 and TRBJ1-1; 10 nucleotides match TRBD1. CDR1 is SGHDT, CDR2 YYEEEE, per germline. CDR3 size: 13 residues. V was pared by 4 bases and J by 11 bases, with 8 bases of the junction left unmatched. CDR3 amino acids: CASSQMGQGPAFF. The CDR3 DNA reads TGTGCCAGCAGCCAAATGGGACAGGGGCCTGCTTTCTTT.

This rearrangement joins TRBV4-2 to TRBJ2-2; possibly TRBD2 for D (5 bases). Trimming removed 4 bases at V and 6 bases at J, with 12 bases between. The CDR3 is 14 residues long. CDR1 is LGHNA and CDR2 is YNFKEQ in the germline V gene. The CDR3 spells CASSRSSSPGELFF. CDR3 sequence (DNA): TGTGCCAGCAGCCGTTCTAGCTCCCCCGGGGAGCTGTTTTTT.

In this sample, this clonotype turned up once. The V gene is TRBV20-1, the J gene TRBJ2-2, with TRBD2 identical over 13 bases. Germline CDR1 is DFQATT and CDR2 is SNEGSKA (reference sequence). V was pared by 2 bases and J by 6 bases, with 6 bases of the junction left unmatched. The CDR3 consists of 16 residues. Here the CDR3 DNA reads TGCAGTGCTAGACCCGGGACTAGCGGGGATGCCGGGGAGCTGTTTTTT. This gives the protein CSARPGTSGDAGELFF.

The chain couples TRBV5-1 to TRBJ2-7; D gene ambiguous. The ends were cut back, 4 bases at V and 2 bases at J, with 13 bases in the middle. The CDR3 covers 14 residues. Germline values: CDR1 SGHRS, CDR2 YFSETQ. Here the CDR3 reads CASSPVGVAYEQYF. The DNA of the CDR3 is TGCGCCAGCAGCCCAGTCGGAGTAGCCTACGAGCAGTACTTC.

This clonotype was found a few times. The genes are TRBV20-1 and TRBJ2-3; TRBD2 aligns across 7 bases. The CDR3 is 15 amino acids. The germline gives CDR1 DFQATT, CDR2 SNEGSKA (reference sequence). Losses at the gene ends were 3 bases for V and 2 bases for J; bases not matched to a gene: 8. CDR3 residues: CSARISGAITDTQYF. The CDR3 DNA reads as TGCAGTGCTAGGATAAGCGGGGCGATCACAGATACGCAGTATTTT.

The V call is TRBV30, the J call TRBJ2-3, with D uncertain. Germline V gives CDR1 GTSNPN, CDR2 SVGIG (reference sequence). This CDR3 region has 15 residues. The germline V and J ends were trimmed by 2 bases and 2 bases, with 14 bases remaining between them. DNA for the CDR3: TGTGCCTGGAGTCCGGGCAGAATCTTCACAGATACGCAGTATTTT. Residues: CAWSPGRIFTDTQYF.

The rearrangement links TRBV9 to TRBJ2-3; D may be TRBD1 (6 bases). With 3 bases removed from V and 3 bases from J, the gap between germline ends came to 8 bases. The CDR3 has 13 residues. Germline CDR1 and CDR2: SGDLS and YYNGEE. The CDR3 DNA is TGTGCCAGCAGCGCCGGGACAACAGATACGCAGTATTTT. As protein: CASSAGTTDTQYF.

Turning to this clonotype: The junction shows a germline mismatch at one end, possibly a read error. The rearrangement links TRBV29-1 to TRBJ2-1; D gene unclear. Germline-derived CDR1 and CDR2 are SQVTM and ANQGSEA. This CDR3 spans 10 amino acids. The CDR3 reads CSVKDNEQFF. CDR3 DNA: TGCAGCGTTAAAGACAATGAGCAGTTCTTC.

The chain uses TRBV29-1 and TRBJ2-5, with 7 bases fitting TRBD1. Germline values: CDR1 SQVTM, CDR2 ANQGSEA. The V gene end was trimmed by 4 bases and the J gene end by 3 bases; junction bases not matched to a gene: 2. CDR3 size: 12 residues. In DNA form, the CDR3 reads TGCAGCGTTGGGGGACAGAAAGAGACCCAGTACTTC. Amino acid sequence: CSVGGQKETQYF. Looking up the rest from reference TRBV29-1 and TRBJ2-5 gives the full variable domain: SAVISQKPSRDICQRGTSLTIQCQVDSQVTMMFWYRQQPGQSLTLIATANQGSEATYESGFVIDKFPISRPNLTFSTLTVSNMSPEDSSIYLCSVGGQKETQYFGPGTRLLVL.

This chain connects TRBV10-3 to TRBJ2-4, with 8 bases aligning to TRBD2. The tail of the sequence fits TRBJ2-7 better, so the J call may be wrong. Germline lookup yields CDR1 ENHRY and CDR2 SYGVKD. The CDR3 consists of 14 residues. The DNA for the CDR3 is TGTGCCATCAGGGCCCCCGCGGGGGGCTACGAGCAGTACTTC. Translating gives CAIRAPAGGYEQYF.